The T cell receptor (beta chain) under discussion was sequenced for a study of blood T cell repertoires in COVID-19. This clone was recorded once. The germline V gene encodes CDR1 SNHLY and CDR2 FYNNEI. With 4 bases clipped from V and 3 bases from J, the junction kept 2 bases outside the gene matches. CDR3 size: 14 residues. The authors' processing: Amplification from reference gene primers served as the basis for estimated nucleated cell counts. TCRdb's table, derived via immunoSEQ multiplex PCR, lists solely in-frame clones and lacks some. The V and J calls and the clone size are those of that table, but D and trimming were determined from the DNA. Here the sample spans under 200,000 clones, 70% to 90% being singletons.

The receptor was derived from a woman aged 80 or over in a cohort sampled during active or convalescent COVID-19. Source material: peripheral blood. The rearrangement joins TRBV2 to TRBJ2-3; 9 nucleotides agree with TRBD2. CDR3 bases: TGTGCCAGCAGTGGTAGCGGGGGTACAGATACGCAGTATTTT. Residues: CASSGSGGTDTQYF.